These 30 T cell receptor beta chains were sequenced from one sample in a study of control samples from healthy donors and cancer patients. Produced via immunoSEQ multiplex PCR; TCRdb's table is partial and in-frame only. This sample yields 150,000 to 200,000 clones, of which approximately 93% are seen a single time; roughly 8.4% belongs to the top ten. Sequenced input: blood. The origin of the receptors is a woman aged 40 to 55 in good health.

This chain connects TRBV2 to TRBJ2-3; the D gene is possibly TRBD2 (6 bases). This CDR3 comprises 16 residues. Trimming stripped 2 bases from V and 4 bases from J, with 16 bases between. From germline, CDR1 is SNHLY and CDR2 FYNNEI. CDR3 in DNA: TGTGCCAGCAGTGAACTTGGGGACTTGCTTTCAGATACGCAGTATTTT. This codes for CASSELGDLLSDTQYF.

The chain joins TRBV4-2 to TRBJ2-3, with 10 bases lining up with TRBD2. The CDR3 sequence is 16 residues long. J lost 2 bases, V lost 3 bases, and 5 bases had no gene match. Per the germline V gene, CDR1 is LGHNA and CDR2 is YNFKEQ. Here the CDR3 DNA reads TGTGCCAGCAGCCACGCTAGCGGGGGAGCCACAGATACGCAGTATTTT. It encodes CASSHASGGATDTQYF.

The chain employs TRBV18 and TRBJ1-5; D is perhaps TRBD1 (5 bases). CDR1 is KGHSH, CDR2 LQKENI, per germline. The CDR3 extends over 14 amino acids. The V and J ends lost 3 bases and 7 bases respectively, with 13 bases between them. The CDR3 protein is CASSPETGGQPQHF. CDR3 DNA: TGTGCCAGCTCACCTGAGACGGGGGGACAGCCCCAGCATTTT.

V is TRBV25-1 and J is TRBJ1-5; D ambiguous. The CDR3 contains 13 residues. CDR1 and CDR2 from the germline V gene are MGHDK and SYGVNS. V was cut by 4 bases and J by 4 bases, with 8 bases left in between. CDR3 amino acids: CASSADGNQPQHF. The CDR3 DNA follows: TGTGCCAGCAGTGCGGACGGAAATCAGCCCCAGCATTTT.

This chain connects TRBV11-2 to TRBJ1-1; D is ambiguous. CDR1 is SGHAT and CDR2 is FQNNGV in the germline V gene. The CDR3 contains 12 residues. The V end was cut by 2 bases, the J end by 11 bases, with 12 bases between. The CDR3 DNA reads TGTGCCAGCAGCTTAAGGCGAGGATTCGCTTTCTTT. As protein: CASSLRRGFAFF.

A single count supports this clone. The V gene is TRBV11-3, the J gene TRBJ2-7; D might be TRBD2 (7 bases). V lost 5 bases and J lost 3, with 17 bases in between. The V gene's germline CDR1 is SGHNT and CDR2 YENEEA. This CDR3 spans 15 amino acids. CDR3 loop: CASSRGSGGSYEQYF. The CDR3 bases are TGTGCCAGCAGCCGAGGGTCGGGGGGCAGCTACGAGCAGTACTTC.

This rearrangement joins TRBV7-2 to TRBJ1-2; the D is unclear. The CDR3 totals 15 residues. Trimming took off 2 bases at V and 4 bases at J, with 14 bases between the two ends. CDR1 and CDR2 from the germline V gene are SGHTA and FQGNSA. The CDR3: CASSLIPEAFYGYTF. Written as DNA, the CDR3 is TGTGCCAGCAGCTTAATACCCGAAGCCTTCTATGGCTACACCTTC.

The V gene is TRBV6-1, the J gene TRBJ2-5; TRBD1 aligns across 9 bases. Germline V CDR1 and CDR2: MNHNS, SASEGT. CDR3 length: 15 amino acids. V was clipped by 3 bases and J by 2 bases; unmatched bases: 4. The CDR3 nucleotides read TGTGCCAGCAGTGAGCCGGGACAGGGACAAGAGACCCAGTACTTC. Translating gives CASSEPGQGQETQYF.

Only one count was recorded for this clone. This sequence joins TRBV5-6 and TRBJ2-5; D is undetermined. Germline CDR1 reads SGHDT; CDR2 reads YYEEEE. The CDR3 totals 13 residues. Trimming took 0 bases from V and 5 from J, leaving 8 bases between them. The CDR3 sequence: CASSLGLRETQYF. The CDR3 nucleotides are TGTGCCAGCAGCTTGGGGCTGAGGGAGACCCAGTACTTC. The full variable domain, with the rest looked up from reference TRBV5-6 and TRBJ2-5, is DAGVTQSPTHLIKTRGQQVTLRCSPKSGHDTVSWYQQALGQGPQFIFQYYEEEERQRGNFPDRFSGHQFPNYSSELNVNALLLGDSALYLCASSLGLRETQYFGPGTRLLVL.

For this clone: At one of its ends the junction is not consistent with the germline gene, which may arise from a read error. The rearrangement joins TRBV3-1 (or the pseudogene TRBV3-2) to TRBJ2-1; a weak D match, TRBD2 (6 bases). The CDR3 contains 11 residues. In germline, CDR1 is LGHDT, CDR2 YNNKEL (reference sequence). CDR3 nucleotides: TGTGCCAGCAGCGGTGGGACTTCAGGGATCTTC. This codes for CASSGGTSGIF.

V and J are TRBV3-1 (or the pseudogene TRBV3-2) and TRBJ1-2; perhaps TRBD1 as D (5 bases). CDR1 is LGHDT and CDR2 is YNNKEL in the germline V gene (reference sequence). Between the trimmed V and J ends, which lost 0 bases and 4 bases, there was a span of 6 bases. This CDR3 region has 13 residues. The CDR3 is CASSQDRVYGYTF. The CDR3 nucleotides read TGTGCCAGCAGCCAAGACAGGGTCTATGGCTACACCTTC.

The rearrangement links TRBV6-6 to TRBJ1-5; weak D call: TRBD1 (5 bases). CDR1 is MNHNY and CDR2 is SVGAGI in the germline V gene (reference sequence). V was shortened by 2 bases and J by 6 bases, with 17 bases between the two germline ends. CDR3 size: 16 residues. The CDR3 nucleotides are TGTGCCAGCAGTTACCAATCAGGGAGTTGGGGTCAGCCCCAGCATTTT. This sequence encodes CASSYQSGSWGQPQHF.

The chain is built from TRBV3-1 (or the pseudogene TRBV3-2) and TRBJ2-7, with 8 bases aligning to TRBD1. CDR1 and CDR2 from the germline V gene are LGHDT and YNNKEL (reference sequence). Trimming cost V 0 bases and J 4 bases; bases outside gene matches: 8. The CDR3 has 16 residues. The CDR3 protein is CASSQDRPGQEYEQYF. The CDR3 DNA reads TGTGCCAGCAGCCAAGATAGGCCGGGACAGGAGTACGAGCAGTACTTC.

This clone was detected ten times or more. The J gene is TRBJ2-5, the V gene TRBV6-2 or TRBV6-3; TRBD2 matches 7 bases. Germline lookup yields CDR1 MNHEY and CDR2 SVGEGT. This CDR3 comprises 16 residues. Trimming removed 2 bases from V and 2 bases from J; junction bases left unmatched: 8. This CDR3 reads CASSYDLASGQETQYF. The DNA of the CDR3 is TGTGCCAGCAGTTACGATCTGGCTAGCGGACAAGAGACCCAGTACTTC.

The chain uses TRBV20-1 and TRBJ2-1; D remains ambiguous. V lost 3 bases to trimming and J lost 9 bases, with 9 bases between them. This CDR3 region has 11 residues. The germline V gene encodes CDR1 DFQATT and CDR2 SNEGSKA (reference sequence). CDR3 in amino acids: CSARSFSEQFF. CDR3 coding DNA: TGCAGTGCTAGGTCTTTTAGTGAGCAGTTCTTC.

The J gene is TRBJ1-2, the V gene TRBV5-1; 7 nucleotides match TRBD1. V lost 4 bases to trimming and J lost 3 bases; unmatched junction nucleotides: 12. In germline, CDR1 is SGHRS, CDR2 YFSETQ. The CDR3 loop spans 16 amino acids. The CDR3 is CASSLLGQIKDYGYTF. Here the CDR3 DNA reads TGCGCCAGCAGCCTACTGGGACAGATTAAGGACTATGGCTACACCTTC.

This sequence joins TRBV9 and TRBJ1-2; no clear D gene. The CDR3 sequence is 16 residues long. The V gene lost 3 bases and the J gene lost 2 bases, with 17 bases spanning the gap. CDR1 SGDLS and CDR2 YYNGEE come from the germline V gene. CDR3 coding DNA: TGTGCCAGCAGCGCCTCTCCCAGAAGGCGGAACTATGGCTACACCTTC. Translation gives CASSASPRRRNYGYTF. The full variable domain, completed using reference TRBV9 and TRBJ1-2, is DSGVTQTPKHLITATGQRVTLRCSPRSGDLSVYWYQQSLDQGLQFLIQYYNGEERAKGNILERFSAQQFPDLHSELNLSSLELGDSALYFCASSASPRRRNYGYTFGSGTRLTVV.

V and J are TRBV27 and TRBJ1-1; TRBD1 might be the D (5 bases). This CDR3 spans 16 amino acids. The germline V and J ends were trimmed by 1 base and 0 bases, with 12 bases remaining between them. Per the germline V gene, CDR1 is MNHEY and CDR2 is SMNVEV (reference sequence). This CDR3 is CASSLFPREMNTEAFF. The CDR3 nucleotides read TGTGCCAGCAGTTTATTCCCCAGGGAGATGAACACTGAAGCTTTCTTT.

The V gene is TRBV6-2 or TRBV6-3, the J gene TRBJ1-5; D gene ambiguous. CDR1 and CDR2 (germline): MNHEY, SVGEGT. This CDR3 contains 15 residues. Trimming left V 2 bases short and J 0 bases short, with 8 bases between. CDR3 DNA sequence: TGTGCCAGCAGTTACCGAGATTATAGCAATCAGCCCCAGCATTTT. It translates to CASSYRDYSNQPQHF.

The chain is built from TRBV6-6 and TRBJ2-3, with a tentative D call TRBD1 (6 bases). Per germline, CDR1 MNHNY and CDR2 SVGAGI (reference sequence). The CDR3 has 14 residues. V shed 2 bases and J shed 4 bases, with 10 bases lying between them. The chain's CDR3 is CASSYPSGADTQYF. CDR3 DNA: TGTGCCAGCAGTTACCCTTCAGGGGCAGATACGCAGTATTTT.

The chain recombines TRBV9 with TRBJ2-3; 7 nucleotides agree with TRBD2. The germline gives CDR1 SGDLS, CDR2 YYNGEE. The V gene end was trimmed by 3 bases and the J gene end by 1 base; junction bases not matched to a gene: 5. CDR3 length equals 15 residues. The CDR3 sequence is CASSGLAERTDTQYF. The CDR3 DNA reads as TGTGCCAGCAGCGGTCTAGCGGAACGCACAGATACGCAGTATTTT.

The V gene is TRBV3-1 (or the pseudogene TRBV3-2), the J gene TRBJ2-1; TRBD2 might be the D (6 bases). V was trimmed by 0 bases and J by 8 bases, leaving 8 bases between them. This CDR3 is built from 13 residues. Germline CDR1 LGHDT, CDR2 YNNKEL (reference sequence). The CDR3 sequence: CASSQEPSDEQFF. CDR3 nucleotides: TGTGCCAGCAGCCAAGAGCCTAGCGATGAGCAGTTCTTC.

J is TRBJ2-1 and V is TRBV27, with 10 bases matching TRBD1. The V gene's germline CDR1 is MNHEY and CDR2 SMNVEV (reference sequence). V lost 2 bases and J lost 9; bases outside the gene matches: 4. The CDR3 sequence is 14 residues long. The CDR3 region is CASSLRTGGIEQFF. CDR3 in DNA: TGTGCCAGCAGTTTAAGGACAGGGGGAATTGAGCAGTTCTTC.

The chain has TRBV10-3 and TRBJ2-3; 9 positions agree with TRBD2. Germline CDR1 and CDR2: ENHRY and SYGVKD. The CDR3 sequence is 15 residues long. V was pared by 5 bases and J by 4 bases, with 7 bases of the junction left unmatched. The CDR3 DNA reads as TGTGCCATCAGTAATAGCGGGAGAACAGCAGATACGCAGTATTTT. Amino acids: CAISNSGRTADTQYF.

This clone turned up a few times. In the same sample, other DNA sequences code for this CDR3. The gene calls are TRBV15 and TRBJ1-1; 9 bases match TRBD1. From germline, CDR1 is LNHNV and CDR2 YYDKDF (reference sequence). J lost 0 bases, V lost 2 bases, and 4 bases had no gene match. The CDR3 contains 16 residues. The CDR3 sequence: CATSRPTGGLNTEAFF. CDR3 DNA: TGTGCCACCAGCAGACCGACAGGGGGTTTGAACACTGAAGCTTTCTTT.

This chain links TRBV29-1 with TRBJ2-7, with 8 bases identical to TRBD2. V shed 4 bases and J 3 bases; nucleotides not matched to a gene: 11. The CDR3 length is 15 residues. Per the germline V gene, CDR1 is SQVTM and CDR2 is ANQGSEA. The CDR3 region is CSVVLGTRRDYEQYF. In DNA, the CDR3 is TGCAGCGTTGTACTTGGGACTAGGCGGGACTACGAGCAGTACTTC.

The chain couples TRBV6-1 to TRBJ1-5, with a weak D call TRBD1 (6 bases). From germline, CDR1 is MNHNS and CDR2 SASEGT. This CDR3 region has 13 residues. Trimming shortened V by 3 bases and J by 9 bases, and 12 bases separated the two germline ends. The CDR3 sequence: CASSDTGTTPQHF. CDR3 coding DNA: TGTGCCAGCAGTGATACAGGGACGACGCCCCAGCATTTT.

The genes are TRBV9 and TRBJ2-3; tentatively, D is TRBD2 (6 bases). Germline V gene lookup returns CDR1 SGDLS and CDR2 YYNGEE. Trimming pared 4 bases from V and 6 bases from J, leaving 21 bases between. The CDR3 has 16 residues. CDR3 nucleotides: TGTGCCAGCAGCACGCAGGAGGGGAGCGTCGGGGATACGCAGTATTTT. It codes for CASSTQEGSVGDTQYF.

V usage is TRBV3-1 (or the pseudogene TRBV3-2) and J usage is TRBJ1-1; D is possibly TRBD1 (5 bases). The CDR3 extends over 14 amino acids. CDR1 is LGHDT and CDR2 is YNNKEL in the germline V gene (reference sequence). V was cut by 5 bases and J by 5 bases, with 15 bases left in between. As DNA, the CDR3 is TGTGCCAGCAGCGCTCCGGGACCTGGGACTGAAGCTTTCTTT. This gives the protein CASSAPGPGTEAFF.

The chain couples TRBV5-5 to TRBJ2-7; D gene ambiguous. V dropped 0 bases and J dropped 6 bases, with 4 bases sitting between them. The germline CDR1 and CDR2 sequences are SGHKS and YYEKEE (reference sequence). The CDR3 covers 11 residues. CDR3 sequence reads: CASSLGREQYF. As DNA, the CDR3 is TGTGCCAGCAGCTTGGGGCGCGAGCAGTACTTC.